This T cell receptor (beta chain) was captured in a study of T-cell reconstitution after alpha-beta-depleted transplantation in children. Study-level points and caveats: The study traced high day-60 TCRbeta diversity in some patients to surviving recipient T cells and thymic progenitors.

TCRbeta library construction was performed incorporating unique molecular identifiers. TCRdb analysed the PCR reads with MiXCR anew, one entry per CDR3 protein. The sample shows 500,000 to 750,000 distinct CDR3 sequences, roughly 13% of them seen only once. Trimming left V 0 bases short and J 0 bases short, with 19 bases between. The CDR3 sequence is 18 residues long. CDR1 and CDR2 from the germline V gene are DFQATT and SNEGSKA (reference sequence). A few counts support this clonotype. Its specificity is not known. This TCR was sampled from a male patient under 18 who had a stem cell transplant for acute myeloid leukemia, so the T cells may come from the graft donor. The V call is TRBV20-1, the J call TRBJ2-3; the D is unclear. Sequenced here: PBMCs, mostly from graft donor cells, sampled 360 days after TCRalphabeta/CD19-depleted stem cell transplant. CDR3 sequence: CSARDFSRTVLSTDTQYF. CDR3 sequence (DNA): TGCAGTGCTAGAGATTTCAGCCGGACCGTACTTAGCACAGATACGCAGTATTTT.